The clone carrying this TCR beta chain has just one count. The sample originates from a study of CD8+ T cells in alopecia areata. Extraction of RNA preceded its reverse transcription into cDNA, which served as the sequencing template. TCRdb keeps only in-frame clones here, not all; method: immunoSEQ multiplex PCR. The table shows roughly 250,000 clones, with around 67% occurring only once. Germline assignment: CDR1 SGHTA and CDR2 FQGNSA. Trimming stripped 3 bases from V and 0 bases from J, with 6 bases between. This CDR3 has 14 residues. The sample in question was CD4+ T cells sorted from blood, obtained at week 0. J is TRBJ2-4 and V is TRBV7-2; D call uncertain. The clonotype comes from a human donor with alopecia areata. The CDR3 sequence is CASSLGGAKNIQYF. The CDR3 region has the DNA TGTGCCAGCAGCTTGGGCGGAGCCAAAAACATTCAGTACTTC.